This T cell receptor (beta chain) came from a study of tumor-infiltrating lymphocytes in primary liver carcinoma. In the case of this clonotype: A read error may be the cause here, since a much bigger clone is one base away.

DNA and RNA were both co-extracted from approximately 20-30 mg of bulk tissue that had not been sorted. Starting material of 500 ng total RNA yielded TCR beta cDNA via a constant-region primer. Amplification in three nested multiplex PCR rounds with slightly modified ARM-PCR gave rise to TCR beta libraries. TCRdb analysed the multiplex PCR reads with MiXCR anew, one entry per CDR3 protein. The table lists under 130,000 distinct CDR3 sequences, roughly 80% of them singletons. The sample was liver tumor tissue from sampling region 3. Subset defined: tumor region T3, left-lateral pole. The sequence was collected from a middle-aged man with primary liver carcinoma and hepatitis B virus infection.

DNA for the CDR3: TGCGCCAGCAGCGCCAGGGGTGGCGTGGAGCTGTTTTTT. Translated, it gives CASSARGGVELFF. The chain employs TRBV5-1 and TRBJ2-2; D perhaps matches TRBD1 (6 bases). Per germline, CDR1 SGHRS and CDR2 YFSETQ. This CDR3 spans 13 amino acids. V lost 4 bases to trimming and J lost 10 bases, with 14 bases between them.